This TCR beta chain was identified during a study of T cell responses to AZD1222 COVID-19 vaccine. Findings of the study overall: Reportedly, nearly half the spike-specific TCRs target unmutated variant regions.

As concerns this clone: Its antigen is still unknown.

Produced via immunoSEQ multiplex PCR; TCRdb's table is partial and in-frame only. This sample has about 120,000 clones, with around 90% found just once. Germline loops: CDR1 LGHNA, CDR2 YNFKEQ. Deletions cut 1 base from V and 0 bases from J, with 7 bases between. The CDR3 runs to 15 residues. The rearrangement joins TRBV4-2 to TRBJ2-1; D possibly corresponds to TRBD2 (6 bases). Sample: peripheral blood, taken 28 days after the second dose of the MenACWY control vaccine. This sequence originates from an adult who received the MenACWY meningococcal vaccine as a control. This CDR3 reads CASSQGGASYNEQFF. The CDR3 DNA reads as TGTGCCAGCAGCCAAGGCGGGGCCTCCTACAATGAGCAGTTCTTC.